A single T cell receptor beta chain is shown here with its context. Its antigen specificity is not known. It has no much larger one-base neighbor in the sample; base qualities were not kept. The CDR3 runs 13 amino acids, cysteine and phenylalanine included. The read is trimmed to its CDR3 DNA, 39 bases read in frame from base 1. CDR1 and CDR2 are read off the germline V gene as SGHDT and YYEEEE. V loses 0 bases of germline sequence and J loses 5 bases, and the interval between the two ends is 8 bases. Libraries were built with the immunoSEQ multiplex PCR assay. TCRdb re-hosts the immuneACCESS table, in-frame sequences only. Its copies lack some clones; in the studies checked, an unresolved V gene accounts for under half of them, and the cause for the rest is not known. Present in this sample are 630,000 or so clones, about 89% of which were seen just once. The ten top clones hold roughly 0.0089% of the sample.

This specimen comes from a study of shared T cell receptors in the human thymus (dated by TCRdb to the early 2020s). In terms of the full investigation: The study examined how the human thymus generates shared, self-reactive T-cell receptor alpha chains.

These data were likewise used in another study, on human thymus T cells. The second source states: Immunologically healthy infants undergoing open corrective cardiac surgery for congenital heart defects in Finland were used as donors. Thymus tissue was obtained as surgical resects removed during corrective cardiac surgery. Both the thymic and the peripheral blood repertoires appeared to show biased V and J gene segment usage. The related research reported highly overlapping thymic TCR repertoires among unrelated individuals. TCR alpha and beta repertoires from about 8 infant thymus samples and a few related peripheral blood samples were characterized in the study. Donor ages ranging from roughly 6 to 244 days were recorded, and six or seven male and a couple of female infants were included in the cohort. Thymocytes were released mechanically from tissue and stored at -70 °C as pellets of about 10-34 million cells. A QIAsymphony instrument was used to extract genomic DNA from frozen cell pellets. The immunoSEQ multiplex PCR assay was used to amplify the TCRB and TCRAD loci from a standardized amount of quality-controlled genomic DNA. The V(D)J region was spanned by amplicons of a length sufficient to cover the CDR3 and to identify V and J genes. The amplicons were sequenced on an Illumina platform via the commercial immunoSEQ service. Primer bias and sequencing errors were corrected as previously described, and TCRAD and TCRB were defined on the basis of the IMGT database. Repertoires were analysed with immunoSEQ Analyzer 3.0 and VDJTools, covering basic statistics, V/J segment usage, diversity estimates, rarefaction and pairwise overlap. Diversity was estimated using the Chao1, ChaoE, Efron-Thisted, Shannon and inverse Simpson indices, and was also estimated on datasets down-sampled to the size of the smallest sample. Repertoire overlap used strict matching of CDR3 nucleotide sequence, V gene and J gene, with Jaccard-based multidimensional scaling clustering. On average, thymus samples yielded around 800,000 unique TCRB clonotypes, whereas blood samples yielded some 92,000.

The sample taken for sequencing was thymocytes. The TCR sequence derives from a boy in the first two years of life with a congenital heart defect. Donor details come from another sample of the same person, matched by shared clones. In this chain, TRBV5-6 is recombined with TRBJ2-5; 6 matching bases give a weak D call of TRBD2. The DNA sequence is given as TGTGCCAGCAGCTTGGGCAGCGGGGAGACCCAGTACTTC. Its coded protein is CASSLGSGETQYF.